The entry below describes one T cell receptor (beta chain). Time point specified: pre-treatment sample, taken before nivolumab and TIL therapy. Trimming stripped 5 bases from V and 5 bases from J, with 8 bases between. This CDR3 is 12 amino acids long. Sequencing used immunoSEQ v3. Libraries were sequenced to 1.5 million to 2.5 million read pairs (survey) or about 5-6.5 million (deep). The protocol was immunoSEQ multiplex PCR, while the TCRdb copy is restricted to in-frame clones and leaves out a portion. Of 54,000 or so clones in the sample, about nine tenths are singletons; the top ten hold around 2.6%. This sample stems from a study of TIL therapy for anti-PD-1-resistant metastatic lung cancer. Study in general: Tumors had a median PD-L1 proportion score of 6%. Tumors carried a median about 1.5 non-synonymous mutations per megabase.

The origin of this receptor is a person aged 25-80 years with non-small cell lung cancer. The source material was blood, sampled at baseline. The chain employs TRBV12-3 or TRBV12-4 and TRBJ2-3; the D is unclear. The CDR3 bases are TGTGCCAGCAGTCCCACCGAAGATACGCAGTATTTT. Encoded protein: CASSPTEDTQYF.